This TCR beta chain was documented in a study of shared clonotypes between healthy human individuals. For the study at large: CD8 memory received one plate per donor, CD8 naive two, CD4 memory three and CD4 naive three. General study findings and limits: Around 4.7% of naive CD4 clonotypes were shared across four donors.

The assay ran at deep level. TCRdb keeps only in-frame clones here, not all; method: immunoSEQ multiplex PCR. The repertoire holds fewer than 1.6 million clones, with approximately 98.5% as singletons. All donors qualified as healthy HIV-negative adults and had experienced no recent acute infections or vaccinations. The ends were cut back, 0 bases at V and 3 bases at J, with 15 bases in the middle. This CDR3 has 16 residues. Germline V CDR1 and CDR2: MNHNY, SVGAGI (reference sequence). For this clone: Its antigen remains unidentified.

The sample taken for sequencing was naive CD4+ T cells sorted from blood. Documented subset: CD45RA+ positively selected. The chain carries TRBV6-6 and TRBJ2-7; the D is unclear. This clonotype originated in a man younger than 40 in good health. CDR3 residues: CASSYSRQYPGYEQYF. DNA for the CDR3: TGTGCCAGCAGTTACTCGAGACAATACCCGGGCTACGAGCAGTACTTC.